One and the same sample provided the 7 T cell receptor beta chains below, sequenced in a study of T cell changes during pregnancy in multiple sclerosis. Generated by immunoSEQ multiplex PCR, the TCRdb table keeps only in-frame clones and is missing some. This table holds roughly 45,000 clones, approximately 87% found once. Sequenced material: peripheral blood, taken in the second trimester of pregnancy. These receptors were collected from a female donor in good health, enrolled as a control in a pregnancy study.

The chain recombines TRBV14 with TRBJ2-1; TRBD2 matches at 8 bases. The CDR3 is made up of 16 amino acids. J lost 5 bases, V lost 1 base, and 7 bases had no gene match. CDR1 and CDR2 (germline): SGHDN, FVKESK. CDR3 bases: TGTGCCAGCAGCCAAGGATTAGCGGGAATCGACAATGAGCAGTTCTTC. This translates into CASSQGLAGIDNEQFF.

J is TRBJ2-1 and V is TRBV19, with TRBD2 identical over 11 bases. Germline CDR1 LNHDA, CDR2 SQIVND (reference sequence). The V segment lost 5 bases and the J segment 7 bases; nucleotides outside the gene matches: 7. The CDR3 has 15 amino acids. Written as DNA, the CDR3 is TGTGCCAGTAGTCCGGGACTAGCGGTCTCGAATGAGCAGTTCTTC. Protein product: CASSPGLAVSNEQFF. The full variable domain, rest sourced from reference TRBV19 and TRBJ2-1, is DGGITQSPKYLFRKEGQNVTLSCEQNLNHDAMYWYRQDPGQGLRLIYYSQIVNDFQKGDIAEGYSVSREKKESFPLTVTSAQKNPTAFYLCASSPGLAVSNEQFFGPGTRLTVL.

The rearrangement links TRBV7-9 to TRBJ1-5, with D perhaps TRBD1 (6 bases). Germline V gene lookup returns CDR1 SEHNR and CDR2 FQNEAQ (reference sequence). The V gene lost 1 base and the J gene lost 2 bases, with 12 bases spanning the gap. CDR3 size: 16 residues. CDR3 bases: TGTGCCAGCAGCTTAGGGGGCAGGGGAGGCAATCAGCCCCAGCATTTT. This encodes CASSLGGRGGNQPQHF.

The V call is TRBV5-6, the J call TRBJ2-3; TRBD2 aligns across 9 bases. The CDR3 covers 17 residues. Losses at the gene ends were 1 base for V and 5 bases for J; bases not matched to a gene: 11. Germline-derived CDR1 and CDR2 are SGHDT and YYEEEE. DNA for the CDR3: TGTGCCAGCAGCTTGAGGTTGTTAGAGCGGGAGGTAGATACGCAGTATTTT. It encodes CASSLRLLEREVDTQYF.

V gene TRBV9 combines with J gene TRBJ1-2; maybe TRBD1 (5 bases). Germline CDR1 SGDLS, CDR2 YYNGEE. CDR3 length: 14 amino acids. V lost 4 bases and J 1 base, leaving 11 bases between the germline ends. In DNA form, the CDR3 reads TGTGCCAGCAGCACGGGAGGGGATAACTATGGCTACACCTTC. Its protein product is CASSTGGDNYGYTF.

The rearrangement joins TRBV5-6 to TRBJ1-5; possible D gene TRBD1, 5 bases. CDR1 SGHDT and CDR2 YYEEEE come from the germline V gene. This CDR3 has 15 residues. V was clipped by 2 bases and J by 4 bases, with 13 bases between them. CDR3 coding DNA: TGTGCCAGCAGCTTCCGGGGGTCGGGGAATCAGCCCCAGCATTTT. It is translated as CASSFRGSGNQPQHF.

This chain connects TRBV7-8 to TRBJ1-1, with TRBD1 identical over 9 bases. Per germline, CDR1 SGHVS and CDR2 FQNEAQ. Trimming at V came to 0 bases and at J to 8 bases, leaving 4 bases not matched to a gene. CDR3 size: 14 residues. The CDR3 DNA follows: TGTGCCAGCAGCTTAGCGGACAGGGGTGGGGAAGCTTTCTTT. This sequence encodes CASSLADRGGEAFF. The variable domain in full, with the rest retrieved from reference TRBV7-8 and TRBJ1-1, is GAGVSQSPRYKVAKRGQDVALRCDPISGHVSLFWYQQALGQGPEFLTYFQNEAQLDKSGLPSDRFFAERPEGSVSTLKIQRTQQEDSAVYLCASSLADRGGEAFFGQGTRLTVV.